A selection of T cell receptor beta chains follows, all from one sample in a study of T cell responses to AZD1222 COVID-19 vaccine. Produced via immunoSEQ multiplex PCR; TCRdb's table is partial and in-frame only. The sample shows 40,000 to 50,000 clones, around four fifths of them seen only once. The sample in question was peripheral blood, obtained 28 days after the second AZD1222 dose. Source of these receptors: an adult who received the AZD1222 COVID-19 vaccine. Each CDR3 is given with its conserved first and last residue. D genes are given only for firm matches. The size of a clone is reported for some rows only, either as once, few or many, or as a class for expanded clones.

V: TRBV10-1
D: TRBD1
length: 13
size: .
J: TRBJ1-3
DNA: TGCGCCAGAGACAGGGGTTCTGGAAACACCATATATTTT
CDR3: CARDRGSGNTIYF

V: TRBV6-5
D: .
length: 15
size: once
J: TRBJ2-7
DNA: TGTGCCAGCAGTTCACCGCGGGGTAGCTCCTACGAGCAGTACTTC
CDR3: CASSSPRGSSYEQYF

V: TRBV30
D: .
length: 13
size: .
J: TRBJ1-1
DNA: TGTGCCTGGAGTAAGGTACAAGGGACTGAAGCTTTCTTT
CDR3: CAWSKVQGTEAFF

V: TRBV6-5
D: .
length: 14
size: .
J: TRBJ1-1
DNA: TGTGCCAGCAGTTACGGACACGAGAACACTGAAGCTTTCTTT
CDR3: CASSYGHENTEAFF

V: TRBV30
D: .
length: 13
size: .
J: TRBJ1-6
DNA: TGTGCCTGGGCCGGGACAACAAATTCACCCCTCCACTTT
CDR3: CAWAGTTNSPLHF

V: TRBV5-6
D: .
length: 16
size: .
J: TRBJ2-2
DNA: TGTGCCAGCAGCTTGTGGTCCACCTCGAACACCGGGGAGCTGTTTTTT
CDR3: CASSLWSTSNTGELFF

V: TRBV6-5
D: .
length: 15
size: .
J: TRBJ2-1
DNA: TGTGCCAGCAGTCAATCAGGTATAACCTACAATGAGCAGTTCTTC
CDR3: CASSQSGITYNEQFF

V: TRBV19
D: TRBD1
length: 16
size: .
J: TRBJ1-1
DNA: TGTGCCAGTAGCTCCCGGGACAGGGAAATGAACACTGAAGCTTTCTTT
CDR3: CASSSRDREMNTEAFF

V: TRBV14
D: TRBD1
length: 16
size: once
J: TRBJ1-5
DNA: TGTGCCAGCAGCGTCCTTCGGGGCAGGGGGTTTCAGCCCCAGCATTTT
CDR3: CASSVLRGRGFQPQHF

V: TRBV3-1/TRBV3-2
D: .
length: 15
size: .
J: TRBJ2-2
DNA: TGTGCCAGCAGCCAAGGGACAGACTACACCGGGGAGCTGTTTTTT
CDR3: CASSQGTDYTGELFF

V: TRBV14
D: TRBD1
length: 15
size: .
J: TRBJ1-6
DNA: TGTGCCAGCAGCCAAAGGTCAGGGGGCATTAATCCCCTCCACTTT
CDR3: CASSQRSGGINPLHF

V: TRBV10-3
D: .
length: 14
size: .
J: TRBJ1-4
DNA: TGTGCCATCAGTGAGGGGACAAGTAATGAAAAACTGTTTTTT
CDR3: CAISEGTSNEKLFF

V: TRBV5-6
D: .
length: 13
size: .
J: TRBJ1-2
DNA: TGTGCCAGCAGCCCGGGATCAATCTATGGCTACACCTTC
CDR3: CASSPGSIYGYTF

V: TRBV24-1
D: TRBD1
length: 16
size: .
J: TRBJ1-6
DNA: TGTGCCACCAGTGACCCTAGACAGGGGGACTATTCACCCCTCCACTTT
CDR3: CATSDPRQGDYSPLHF

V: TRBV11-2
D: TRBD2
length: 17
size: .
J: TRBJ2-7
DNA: TGTGCCAGCAGCTCTGCTAGCGGGAAACCCGGGGGGGGCGAGCAGTACTTC
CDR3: CASSSASGKPGGGEQYF

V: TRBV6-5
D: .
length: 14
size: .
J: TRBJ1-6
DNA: TGTGCCAGCAATCGACAGAGGGGGAATTCACCCCTCCACTTT
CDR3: CASNRQRGNSPLHF

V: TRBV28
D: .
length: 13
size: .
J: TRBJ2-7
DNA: TGTGCCAGCAGTCTAGGGGGGGTCTACGAGCAGTACTTC
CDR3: CASSLGGVYEQYF

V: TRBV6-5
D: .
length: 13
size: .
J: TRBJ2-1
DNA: TGTGCCAGCAGTTACCGCGAGTACAATGAGCAGTTCTTC
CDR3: CASSYREYNEQFF

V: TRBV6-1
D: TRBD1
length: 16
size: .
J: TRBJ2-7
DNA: TGTGCCAGCAGTGAAGCGGTGGGACAGGGGCTCTACGAGCAGTACTTC
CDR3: CASSEAVGQGLYEQYF

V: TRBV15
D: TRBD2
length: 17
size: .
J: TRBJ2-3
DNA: TGTGCCACCAGCAGAGATCTAGCGGGGGGTTTAGCAGATACGCAGTATTTT
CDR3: CATSRDLAGGLADTQYF

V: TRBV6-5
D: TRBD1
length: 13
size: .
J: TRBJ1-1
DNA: TGTGCCGCTCGGAACAGGGGGAACACTGAAGCTTTCTTT
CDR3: CAARNRGNTEAFF

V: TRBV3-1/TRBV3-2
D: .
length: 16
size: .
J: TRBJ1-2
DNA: TGTGCCAGCAGCCAAGCTCCGACAGGATCTACGGGTGGCTACACCTTC
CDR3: CASSQAPTGSTGGYTF

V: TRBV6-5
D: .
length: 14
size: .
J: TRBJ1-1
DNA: TGTGCCAGCAGCCTGGAGGCCAAGAACACTGAAGCTTTCTTT
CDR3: CASSLEAKNTEAFF

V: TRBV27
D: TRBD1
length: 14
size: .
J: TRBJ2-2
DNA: TGTGCCAGCAGTCCCCGGACAGGGGCCGGGGAGCTGTTTTTT
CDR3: CASSPRTGAGELFF

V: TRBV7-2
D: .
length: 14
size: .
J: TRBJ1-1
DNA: TGTGCCAGCAGCCCCCAGGGGAGAAGGACTGAAGCTTTCTTT
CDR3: CASSPQGRRTEAFF

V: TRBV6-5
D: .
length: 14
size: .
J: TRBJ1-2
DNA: TGTGCCAGCAGTCTCACGGAGGGGAGGCATGGCTACACCTTC
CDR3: CASSLTEGRHGYTF

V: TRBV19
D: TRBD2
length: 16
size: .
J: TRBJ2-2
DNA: TGTGCCAGTAGTATCGGGCTAGCGGGTAACACCGGGGAGCTGTTTTTT
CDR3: CASSIGLAGNTGELFF

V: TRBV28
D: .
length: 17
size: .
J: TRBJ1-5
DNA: TGTGCCACCCCTGAGGAGGGATGCCTATATAGCAATCAGCCCCAGCATTTT
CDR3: CATPEEGCLYSNQPQHF

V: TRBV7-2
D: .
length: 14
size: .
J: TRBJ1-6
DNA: TGTGCCAGCAGCTCACGGGGCCTTTACTCACCCCTCCACTTT
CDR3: CASSSRGLYSPLHF

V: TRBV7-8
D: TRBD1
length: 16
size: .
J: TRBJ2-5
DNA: TGTGCCAGCAGCAATCCGACAGGGGGCAAAGAAGAGACCCAGTACTTC
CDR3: CASSNPTGGKEETQYF

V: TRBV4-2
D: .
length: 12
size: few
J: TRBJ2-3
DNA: TGTGCCAGCAGCGACAGTCAAGATACGCAGTATTTT
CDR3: CASSDSQDTQYF

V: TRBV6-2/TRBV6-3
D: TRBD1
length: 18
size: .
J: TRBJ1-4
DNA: TGTGCCAGCAGTTATAACACCCTAGACAGGGCCAATAATGAAAAACTGTTTTTT
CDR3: CASSYNTLDRANNEKLFF

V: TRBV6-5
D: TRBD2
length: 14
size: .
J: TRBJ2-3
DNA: TGTGCCAGCAGCCGAGCGGGGGGGCTAGATACGCAGTATTTT
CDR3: CASSRAGGLDTQYF

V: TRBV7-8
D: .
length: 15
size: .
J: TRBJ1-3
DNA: TGTGCCAGCAGCTTCGGGGATTTCTCTGGAAACACCATATATTTT
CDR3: CASSFGDFSGNTIYF

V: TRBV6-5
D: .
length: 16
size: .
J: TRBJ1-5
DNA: TGTGCCAGCAGTTACGGGACACCGCGGTTCAATCAGCCCCAGCATTTT
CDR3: CASSYGTPRFNQPQHF

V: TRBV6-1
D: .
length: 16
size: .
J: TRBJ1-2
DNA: TGTGCCAGCAGTGAAGAGCCCCAGGGGTGGTACTATGGCTACATCTTC
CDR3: CASSEEPQGWYYGYIF

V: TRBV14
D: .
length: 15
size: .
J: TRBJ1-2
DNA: TGTGCCAGCAGCCAATCCGGCCCGGTTAACTATGGCTACACCTTC
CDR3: CASSQSGPVNYGYTF

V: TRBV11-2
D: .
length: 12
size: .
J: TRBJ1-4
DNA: TGTGCCAGCAGTCCGGCTAATGAAAAACTGTTTTTT
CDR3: CASSPANEKLFF

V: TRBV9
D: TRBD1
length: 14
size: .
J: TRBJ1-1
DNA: TGTGCCAGCAGCTTTTATGACAGGGACACTGAAGCTTTCTTT
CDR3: CASSFYDRDTEAFF

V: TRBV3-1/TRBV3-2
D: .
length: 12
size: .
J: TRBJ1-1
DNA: TGTGCCAGCAGCCAAGATGAACTCGAAGCTTTCTTT
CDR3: CASSQDELEAFF

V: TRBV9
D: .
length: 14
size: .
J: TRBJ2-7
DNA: TGTGCCAGCAGCGTAGGGGGACAACTCTACGAGCAGTACTTC
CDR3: CASSVGGQLYEQYF

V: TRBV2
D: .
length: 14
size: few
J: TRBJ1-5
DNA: TGTGCCAGCAGTGACAATGGGGCCCGGCAGCCCCAGCATTTT
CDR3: CASSDNGARQPQHF

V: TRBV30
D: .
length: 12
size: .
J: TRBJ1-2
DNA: TGTGCCTGGAGCGCCAGGGACTATGGCTACACCTTC
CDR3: CAWSARDYGYTF

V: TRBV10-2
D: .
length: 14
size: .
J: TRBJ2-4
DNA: TGCGCCAACCTTGAACAGAAAGCCAAAAACATTCAGTACTTC
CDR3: CANLEQKAKNIQYF

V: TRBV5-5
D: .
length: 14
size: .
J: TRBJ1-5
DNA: TGTGCCAGCAGCTTGGCCGGCTCTGGGCAGCCCCAGCATTTT
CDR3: CASSLAGSGQPQHF

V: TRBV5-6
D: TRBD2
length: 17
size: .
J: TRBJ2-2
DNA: TGTGCCAGCACGCAGGTTTGGCTAGCGGGGATCACCGGGGAGCTGTTTTTT
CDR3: CASTQVWLAGITGELFF

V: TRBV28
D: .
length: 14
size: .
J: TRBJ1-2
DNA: TGTGCCAGCAGTCAAAGGCCCCCTATTTATGGCTACACCTTC
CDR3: CASSQRPPIYGYTF

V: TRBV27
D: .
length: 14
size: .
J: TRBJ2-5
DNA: TGTGCCAGCAGTTTTAACGCTAGCCCGGAGACCCAGTACTTC
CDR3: CASSFNASPETQYF

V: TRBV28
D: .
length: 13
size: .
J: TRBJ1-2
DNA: TGTGCCGGCCGACACTCGACCGGTTATGGCTACACCTTC
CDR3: CAGRHSTGYGYTF

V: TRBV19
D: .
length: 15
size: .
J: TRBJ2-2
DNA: TGTGCCAGTAGTATGGGACATACGAACACCGGGGAGCTGTTTTTT
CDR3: CASSMGHTNTGELFF

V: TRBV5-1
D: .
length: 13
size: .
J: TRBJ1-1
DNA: TGCGCCAGCAGCGGAGACATCGGGACTGAAGCTTTCTTT
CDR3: CASSGDIGTEAFF

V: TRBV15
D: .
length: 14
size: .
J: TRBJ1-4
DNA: TGTGCCACCAGCAGAGGGTCAACTAATGAAAAACTGTTTTTT
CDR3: CATSRGSTNEKLFF

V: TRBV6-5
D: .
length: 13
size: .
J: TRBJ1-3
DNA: TGTGCCAGCACTCGGGACACTGGAAACACCATATATTTT
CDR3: CASTRDTGNTIYF

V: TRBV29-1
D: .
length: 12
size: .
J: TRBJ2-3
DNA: TGCAGCGTTGAAGATTTGGCAGATACGCAGTATTTT
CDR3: CSVEDLADTQYF

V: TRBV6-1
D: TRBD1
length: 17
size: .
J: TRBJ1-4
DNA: TGTGCCAGCAGTGAAGCGCTGAGGGGACAGGGACGTGAAAAACTGTTTTTT
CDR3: CASSEALRGQGREKLFF

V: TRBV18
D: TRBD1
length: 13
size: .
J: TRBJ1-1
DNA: TGTGCCAGCTCAGGGGGAGGGGGCTTCGAAGCTTTCTTT
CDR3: CASSGGGGFEAFF

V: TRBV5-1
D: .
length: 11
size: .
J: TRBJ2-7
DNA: TGCGCCAGCAGCTCCGGCTACGAGCAGTACTTC
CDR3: CASSSGYEQYF

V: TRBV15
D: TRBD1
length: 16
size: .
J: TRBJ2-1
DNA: TGTGCCACCAGCTCCGGACAGGGTAGCATGGTCGATGAGCAGTTCTTC
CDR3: CATSSGQGSMVDEQFF

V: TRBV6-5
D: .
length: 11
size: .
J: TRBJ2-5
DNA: TGTGCCAGCAGTTACCAGGGGACCCAGTACTTC
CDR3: CASSYQGTQYF

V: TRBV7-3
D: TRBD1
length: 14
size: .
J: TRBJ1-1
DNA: TGTGCCAGCAGCGGCGGGACAGTGAACACTGAAGCTTTCTTT
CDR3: CASSGGTVNTEAFF